These 13 T cell receptor beta chains share one sample of origin, sequenced in a study of response to subunit inactivated influenza vaccine. TCRdb passed the RT-PCR reads through MiXCR, listing each CDR3 protein once. The sample holds roughly 710,000 distinct CDR3 sequences, 12% to 15% seen once. The sequenced sample was PBMCs from blood, obtained roughly 2 weeks before vaccination. These TCRs come from a man aged 45-65 years who received an inactivated influenza vaccine.

The table lists this clonotype with many counts. V is TRBV12-3 or TRBV12-4 and J is TRBJ2-7; D assignment may be TRBD1 or TRBD2 (5 bases each). Trimming pared 5 bases from V and 7 bases from J, leaving 15 bases between. This CDR3 is 13 amino acids long. The CDR3 DNA follows: TGTGCCAGCAGTCTTAGACAGAGGGGTGAGCAGTACTTC. It specifies CASSLRQRGEQYF.

This clonotype has only a few counts. The chain joins TRBV4-2 to TRBJ1-2; D is uncertain. The CDR3 totals 13 residues. V was pared by 0 bases and J by 5 bases, with 7 bases between. Germline CDR1 is LGHNA and CDR2 is YNFKEQ. The CDR3 DNA is TGTGCCAGCAGCCAAGACCCCTCTTATGGCTACACCTTC. Amino acid sequence: CASSQDPSYGYTF.

The gene calls are TRBV11-2 and TRBJ2-5; 8 positions match TRBD2. Germline-derived CDR1 and CDR2 are SGHAT and FQNNGV. V lost 3 bases and J lost 6; bases outside the gene matches: 6. CDR3 length: 14 residues. The CDR3 coding sequence is TGTGCCAGCAGCTTTACGGGACTAGAAAAGACCCAGTACTTC. Translation gives CASSFTGLEKTQYF.

The V and J genes are TRBV3-1 and TRBJ1-2; D not certain. CDR1 is LGHDT and CDR2 is YNNKEL in the germline V gene (reference sequence). This CDR3 contains 12 residues. V was pared by 5 bases and J by 4 bases, with 8 bases between. This chain's CDR3 is CASSSDVYGYTF. CDR3 in DNA: TGTGCCAGCAGCTCGGACGTCTATGGCTACACCTTC.

This clonotype was seen more than once but under ten times. The V and J genes are TRBV6-1 and TRBJ2-3, with 8 bases that match TRBD1. Germline V gene sequence: CDR1 MNHNS, CDR2 SASEGT. The CDR3 extends over 15 amino acids. Germline trimming cut 6 bases from V and 2 bases from J; bases unmatched to any gene: 7. Written as DNA, the CDR3 is TGTGCCAGCAGGCCCCAGGGGGCTTACACAGATACGCAGTATTTT. Translation gives CASRPQGAYTDTQYF.

CDR3 DNA sequence: TGTGCCAGCAGTTTAGAGATTGAAAAACTGTTTTTT. This sequence encodes CASSLEIEKLFF. V is TRBV12-3 or TRBV12-4 and J is TRBJ1-4; D gene ambiguous. The CDR3 is 12 residues long. Trimming cost V 1 base and J 7 bases, with 4 bases left between them.

The chain uses TRBV6-1 and TRBJ2-2, with 8 bases lining up with TRBD1. V shed 6 bases and J 4 bases; nucleotides not matched to a gene: 10. Germline V lookup: CDR1 MNHNS, CDR2 SASEGT. This CDR3 has 16 residues. The CDR3 reads CASSPDRGSFTGELFF. In DNA form, the CDR3 reads TGTGCCAGCAGCCCAGACAGGGGAAGTTTCACCGGGGAGCTGTTTTTT.

The CDR3 DNA sequence: TGTGCCAGCAGTTTTAAGAGGAACACCGGGGAGCTGTTTTTT. It codes for CASSFKRNTGELFF. The rearrangement joins TRBV6-5 to TRBJ2-2; no firm D call. Germline V gene sequence: CDR1 MNHEY, CDR2 SVGAGI. V lost 4 bases, J lost 1 base, and 7 bases lay in between. This CDR3 is 14 amino acids long.

This clonotype was recorded a few times. The chain joins TRBV12-5 to TRBJ2-5, with D hard to call. This CDR3 comprises 13 residues. The germline V gene encodes CDR1 LGHNT and CDR2 FRNRAP. V gave up 4 bases and J gave up 4 bases, with 10 bases separating them. The CDR3 sequence: CASGSSGVETQYF. The CDR3 DNA reads TGTGCTAGTGGTTCCTCCGGAGTAGAGACCCAGTACTTC.

The V and J genes are TRBV10-1 and TRBJ2-3; no definite D call. Per the germline V gene, CDR1 is WNHNN and CDR2 is SYGVQD (reference sequence). V lost 3 bases to trimming and J lost 4 bases, with 8 bases between them. The length of the CDR3 is 13 residues. As DNA, the CDR3 is TGCGCCAGCAGTGATGGCAGTTCAGATACGCAGTATTTT. Translating gives CASSDGSSDTQYF.

This clonotype was observed a few times. The chain is built from TRBV3-1 and TRBJ2-7; TRBD2 matches at 9 bases. Germline V lookup: CDR1 LGHDT, CDR2 YNNKEL (reference sequence). Trimming cost V 4 bases and J 6 bases; bases outside gene matches: 13. The CDR3 consists of 16 residues. The CDR3 loop is CASSLSRLAGAVEQYF. The CDR3 DNA is TGTGCCAGCAGCCTCTCTAGGTTAGCGGGAGCTGTCGAGCAGTACTTC.

The chain couples TRBV10-3 to TRBJ1-2; D is uncertain. CDR1 ENHRY and CDR2 SYGVKD come from the germline V gene. V was pared by 2 bases and J by 3 bases, with 10 bases between. CDR3 length equals 14 residues. DNA of the CDR3: TGTGCCATCAGTGAGAGGAGAGCCGACTATGGCTACACCTTC. This sequence encodes CAISERRADYGYTF.

Notes on this clonotype: A much larger clone differs by one base, so this may be a read error. The chain uses TRBV4-1 and TRBJ1-1; a weak D match, TRBD1 (5 bases). Germline-derived CDR1 and CDR2 are MGHRA and YSYEKL. The V gene lost 8 bases and the J gene lost 4 bases, with 14 bases spanning the gap. CDR3 size: 13 residues. The CDR3 DNA sequence: TGCGCCAGCTGCCGCGGGGCGTCCACTGAAGCTTTCTTT. Its protein product is CASCRGASTEAFF.